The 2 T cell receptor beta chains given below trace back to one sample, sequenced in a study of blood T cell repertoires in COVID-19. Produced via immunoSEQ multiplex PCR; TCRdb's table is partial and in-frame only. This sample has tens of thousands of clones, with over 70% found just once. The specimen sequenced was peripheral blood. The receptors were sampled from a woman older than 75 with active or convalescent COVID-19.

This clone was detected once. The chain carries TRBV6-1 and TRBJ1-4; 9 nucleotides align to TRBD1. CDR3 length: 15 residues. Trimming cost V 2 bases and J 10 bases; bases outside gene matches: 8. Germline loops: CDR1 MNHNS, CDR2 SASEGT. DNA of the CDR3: TGTGCCAGCAGTGAAACACAGGGGGCGCCGGGAAAACTGTTTTTT. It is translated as CASSETQGAPGKLFF.

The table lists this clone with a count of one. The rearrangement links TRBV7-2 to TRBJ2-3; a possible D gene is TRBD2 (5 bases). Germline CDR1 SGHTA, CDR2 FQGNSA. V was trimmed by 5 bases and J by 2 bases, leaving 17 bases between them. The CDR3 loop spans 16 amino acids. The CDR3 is CASSLLGSGLTDTQYF. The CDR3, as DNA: TGTGCCAGCAGCCTCTTGGGGAGCGGCCTCACAGATACGCAGTATTTT.